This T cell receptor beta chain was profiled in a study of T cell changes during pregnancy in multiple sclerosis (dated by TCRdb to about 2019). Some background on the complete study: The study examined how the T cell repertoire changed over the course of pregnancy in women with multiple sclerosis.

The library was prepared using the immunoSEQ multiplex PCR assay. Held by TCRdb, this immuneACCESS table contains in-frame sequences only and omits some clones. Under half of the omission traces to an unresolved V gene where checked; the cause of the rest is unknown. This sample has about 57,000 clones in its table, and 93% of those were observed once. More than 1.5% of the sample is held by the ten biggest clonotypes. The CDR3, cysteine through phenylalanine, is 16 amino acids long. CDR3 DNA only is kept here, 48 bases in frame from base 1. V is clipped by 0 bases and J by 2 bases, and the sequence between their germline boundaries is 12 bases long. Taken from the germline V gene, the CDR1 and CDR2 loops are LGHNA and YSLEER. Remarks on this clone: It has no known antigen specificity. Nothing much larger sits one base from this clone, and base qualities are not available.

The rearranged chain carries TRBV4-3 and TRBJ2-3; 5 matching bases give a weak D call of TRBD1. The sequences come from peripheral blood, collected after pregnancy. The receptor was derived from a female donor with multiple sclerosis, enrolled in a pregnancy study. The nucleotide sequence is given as TGCGCCAGCAGCCAAGATTCTCCAGGGTCCACAGATACGCAGTATTTT. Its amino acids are CASSQDSPGSTDTQYF.